A selection of T cell receptor beta chains follows, all from one sample in a study of blood T cell repertoires in COVID-19. The method was immunoSEQ multiplex PCR; TCRdb's version includes in-frame clones alone and lacks a portion of them. This table holds about 190,000 clones, more than 75% found once. Sequenced sample: peripheral blood. These receptors came from a man between 35 and 55 years old with active or convalescent COVID-19. Each CDR3 is given with its conserved first and last residue. Fields, in order: D gene, clone size, J gene, V gene, CDR3 protein, CDR3 DNA. A D gene is named only where the DNA matches it firmly. Not every row has a clone size; where given, it reads once, few, many or a size class.

D gene: .
clone size: .
J gene: TRBJ2-1
V gene: TRBV19
CDR3 protein: CASGPSDYNEQFF
CDR3 DNA: TGTGCCAGTGGGCCCTCGGATTACAATGAGCAGTTCTTC

D gene: .
clone size: once
J gene: TRBJ2-1
V gene: TRBV12-5
CDR3 protein: CASGSQSTGMKFF
CDR3 DNA: TGTGCTAGTGGTTCACAAAGTACGGGGATGAAATTCTTC

D gene: .
clone size: .
J gene: TRBJ1-5
V gene: TRBV12-3/TRBV12-4
CDR3 protein: CASSLPGQPQHF
CDR3 DNA: TGTGCCAGCAGTTTACCGGGTCAGCCCCAGCATTTT

D gene: .
clone size: .
J gene: TRBJ2-1
V gene: TRBV3-1/TRBV3-2
CDR3 protein: CASSQGKGGLGVDNEQFF
CDR3 DNA: TGTGCCAGCAGCCAGGGGAAAGGAGGGCTAGGCGTCGACAATGAGCAGTTCTTC

D gene: .
clone size: .
J gene: TRBJ1-2
V gene: TRBV29-1
CDR3 protein: CSAETETHYGYTF
CDR3 DNA: TGCAGCGCTGAGACAGAGACCCATTATGGCTACACCTTC

D gene: .
clone size: many
J gene: TRBJ2-7
V gene: TRBV4-3
CDR3 protein: CASSQDTGSSYEQYF
CDR3 DNA: TGCGCCAGCAGCCAAGATACGGGAAGCTCCTACGAGCAGTACTTC

D gene: .
clone size: .
J gene: TRBJ1-3
V gene: TRBV19
CDR3 protein: CASSLRGNGNTIYF
CDR3 DNA: TGTGCCAGTAGTCTCCGGGGAAATGGAAACACCATATATTTT

D gene: .
clone size: .
J gene: TRBJ2-1
V gene: TRBV21-1
CDR3 protein: CASSKVGTGTGYEQFF
CDR3 DNA: .

D gene: .
clone size: .
J gene: TRBJ2-3
V gene: TRBV3-1/TRBV3-2
CDR3 protein: CASSQKGGASSSTDTQYF
CDR3 DNA: TGTGCCAGCAGCCAAAAAGGCGGGGCTTCCTCTAGCACAGATACGCAGTATTTT

D gene: TRBD2
clone size: .
J gene: TRBJ2-7
V gene: TRBV9
CDR3 protein: CASSVGTSGYEQYF
CDR3 DNA: TGTGCCAGCAGCGTAGGGACTAGCGGCTACGAGCAGTACTTC

D gene: .
clone size: once
J gene: TRBJ2-7
V gene: TRBV23-1
CDR3 protein: CASRLTKRHEQYF
CDR3 DNA: TGCGCCAGCCGACTGACCAAGCGCCACGAGCAGTACTTC

D gene: TRBD1
clone size: .
J gene: TRBJ1-2
V gene: TRBV24-1
CDR3 protein: CATSDPGTGVGYGYTF
CDR3 DNA: TGTGCCACCAGTGATCCCGGGACAGGGGTAGGATATGGCTACACCTTC

D gene: TRBD1
clone size: .
J gene: TRBJ1-2
V gene: TRBV19
CDR3 protein: CASRIQGEDGYTF
CDR3 DNA: TGTGCCAGTAGAATACAGGGGGAGGATGGCTACACCTTC

D gene: .
clone size: few
J gene: TRBJ1-2
V gene: TRBV6-6
CDR3 protein: CASWGTNYGYTF
CDR3 DNA: TGTGCCAGCTGGGGCACCAACTATGGCTACACCTTC

D gene: .
clone size: few
J gene: TRBJ1-2
V gene: TRBV7-9
CDR3 protein: CASSSGHLWLSTF
CDR3 DNA: TGTGCCAGCAGCTCAGGGCATTTATGGCTAAGCACCTTC

D gene: .
clone size: .
J gene: TRBJ1-2
V gene: TRBV3-1/TRBV3-2
CDR3 protein: CASSQQGTDGYTF
CDR3 DNA: TGTGCCAGCAGCCAACAGGGAACTGATGGCTACACCTTC

D gene: .
clone size: .
J gene: TRBJ2-3
V gene: TRBV12-5
CDR3 protein: CASGWAPAGYTDTQYF
CDR3 DNA: TGTGCTAGTGGTTGGGCCCCCGCGGGATACACAGATACGCAGTATTTT

D gene: TRBD1
clone size: .
J gene: TRBJ2-7
V gene: TRBV11-2
CDR3 protein: CASSHPGQGYEQYF
CDR3 DNA: TGTGCCAGCAGCCACCCGGGACAGGGCTACGAGCAGTACTTC

D gene: TRBD1
clone size: .
J gene: TRBJ2-1
V gene: TRBV13
CDR3 protein: CASSFEGGYEQFF
CDR3 DNA: TGTGCCAGCAGCTTTGAAGGGGGCTATGAGCAGTTCTTC

D gene: .
clone size: .
J gene: TRBJ2-5
V gene: TRBV18
CDR3 protein: CASSRSRAVETQYF
CDR3 DNA: TGTGCCAGCTCACGATCCAGGGCTGTTGAGACCCAGTACTTC

D gene: TRBD1
clone size: .
J gene: TRBJ1-2
V gene: TRBV5-4
CDR3 protein: CASSLEQGSGYGYTF
CDR3 DNA: TGTGCCAGCAGCTTGGAACAGGGGTCTGGCTATGGCTACACCTTC

D gene: .
clone size: .
J gene: TRBJ1-1
V gene: TRBV3-1/TRBV3-2
CDR3 protein: CASSQLQGTEAFF
CDR3 DNA: TGTGCCAGCAGCCAACTTCAGGGGACTGAAGCTTTCTTT